The 12 T cell receptor beta chains listed next were all sequenced from one sample in a study of cytomegalovirus exposure and HLA in healthy donors. The study ran its PCR with 60 Vbeta and 13 Jbeta primers. Produced via immunoSEQ multiplex PCR; TCRdb's table is partial and in-frame only. The profile shows around 120,000 clones, 84% of them singletons. Sequences were obtained from PBMCs. Source of these receptors: a man in his fifties in good health and CMV-seronegative.

The chain recombines TRBV28 with TRBJ1-4, with 7 bases that match TRBD1. J lost 8 bases, V lost 6 bases, and 6 bases had no gene match. The CDR3 has 13 residues. The germline V gene encodes CDR1 MDHEN and CDR2 SYDVKM. The CDR3 nucleotides read TGTGCCAGCAGCGAGAGGGGGCAGGAAAAACTGTTTTTT. Translated, it gives CASSERGQEKLFF.

V usage is TRBV4-1 and J usage is TRBJ1-5, with D possibly being TRBD1 (5 bases). There are 15 residues in the CDR3. Germline V gene data show CDR1 as MGHRA and CDR2 as YSYEKL. The germline V and J ends were trimmed by 1 base and 2 bases, with 9 bases remaining between them. CDR3 bases: TGCGCCAGCAGCCAAGGAGGGACTCGCAATCAGCCCCAGCATTTT. This encodes CASSQGGTRNQPQHF.

The genes are TRBV7-9 and TRBJ2-1; D is perhaps TRBD2 (7 bases). V was clipped by 5 bases and J by 8 bases, with 19 bases between them. The CDR3 is 15 residues long. Per the germline V gene, CDR1 is SEHNR and CDR2 is FQNEAQ (reference sequence). The CDR3 region is CASSGEGGPLYEQFF. The CDR3 nucleotides read TGTGCCAGCAGCGGGGAGGGGGGCCCCTTATATGAGCAGTTCTTC.

The CDR3 loop reads CASSLWQDTEAFF. The CDR3 region has the DNA TGTGCCAGCAGCTTATGGCAGGACACTGAAGCTTTCTTT. The genes are TRBV7-9 and TRBJ1-1; D unclear. Trimming removed 2 bases at V and 3 bases at J, with 7 bases between. The CDR3 spans 13 residues. Germline V lookup: CDR1 SEHNR, CDR2 FQNEAQ (reference sequence).

V gene TRBV6-5 combines with J gene TRBJ1-2, with TRBD1 identical over 7 bases. CDR3 length equals 14 residues. V dropped 6 bases and J dropped 3; count of bases not matched to a gene: 7. Per germline, CDR1 MNHEY and CDR2 SVGAGI. DNA for the CDR3: TGTGCCAGCAGGGAACCCGGGACAGACTATGGCTACACCTTC. Its protein product is CASREPGTDYGYTF.

CDR3: CASSAQGAGNTEAFF. The CDR3 DNA reads as TGTGCCAGCAGTGCTCAGGGGGCGGGAAACACTGAAGCTTTCTTT. The V and J genes are TRBV6-4 and TRBJ1-1; TRBD1 matches 8 bases. The CDR3 spans 15 residues. Germline CDR1 and CDR2: MRHNA and SNTAGT. The V gene end was trimmed by 4 bases and the J gene end by 2 bases; junction bases not matched to a gene: 6.

Concerning this clone: Compared with germline, one end of the junction differs, possibly owing to a read error. The same CDR3 can be traced to other DNA sequences in this sample. The V gene is TRBV6-1, the J gene TRBJ2-3; 8 bases map to TRBD2. Germline V CDR1 and CDR2: MNHNS, SASEGT. This CDR3 has 16 amino acids. The CDR3 bases are TGTGCCAGCAGTGAATTAGTGGGGACTAGGACAGACACGCAGTATTTT. It yields the protein CASSELVGTRTDTQYF.

The chain is built from TRBV15 and TRBJ1-1, with D uncertain. Trimming cost V 0 bases and J 5 bases, with 16 bases left between them. CDR1 is LNHNV, CDR2 YYDKDF, per germline (reference sequence). CDR3 size: 16 residues. DNA of the CDR3: TGTGCCACCAGCAGAGACTTCATCGAGGGAGTTACTGAAGCTTTCTTT. This encodes CATSRDFIEGVTEAFF. Full variable domain (outside the CDR3, taken from reference TRBV15 and TRBJ1-1): DAMVIQNPRYQVTQFGKPVTLSCSQTLNHNVMYWYQQKSSQAPKLLFHYYDKDFNNEADTPDNFQSRRPNTSFCFLDIRSPGLGDTAMYLCATSRDFIEGVTEAFFGQGTRLTVV.

Only a few counts were recorded for this clone. The J gene is TRBJ2-3, the V gene TRBV5-1; D perhaps matches TRBD1 (6 bases). Germline V gives CDR1 SGHRS, CDR2 YFSETQ. V lost 6 bases and J lost 5, with 13 bases in between. This CDR3 comprises 13 residues. CDR3 sequence: CASTQGPGDTQYF. In nucleotides, the CDR3 is TGCGCCAGCACCCAGGGGCCTGGAGATACGCAGTATTTT.

The chain links TRBV2 to TRBJ2-3; D is unclear. The germline V and J ends were trimmed by 8 bases and 4 bases, with 10 bases remaining between them. CDR1 and CDR2 from the germline V gene are SNHLY and FYNNEI. The CDR3 is 12 amino acids. CDR3 sequence reads: CASVGRADTQYF. The DNA for the CDR3 is TGTGCCAGCGTGGGTCGGGCAGATACGCAGTATTTT.

This clone showed up just a few times. V usage is TRBV5-1 and J usage is TRBJ1-3; 12 nucleotides match TRBD1. Germline CDR1 SGHRS, CDR2 YFSETQ. The CDR3 is made up of 17 amino acids. Germline trimming cut 7 bases from V and 2 bases from J; bases unmatched to any gene: 10. CDR3 in DNA: TGCGCCAGCGCGCCCGGGACAGGGGGCTCGACTGGAAACACCATATATTTT. Translated, it gives CASAPGTGGSTGNTIYF.

The rearrangement uses TRBV6-5 and TRBJ2-7, with D perhaps TRBD1 (6 bases). The germline V gene encodes CDR1 MNHEY and CDR2 SVGAGI. The CDR3 runs 13 residues. V was clipped by 4 bases and J by 1 base, with 8 bases between them. CDR3 nucleotide sequence: TGTGCCAGCAGTTTCAGGGGATCCTACGAGCAGTACTTC. It is translated as CASSFRGSYEQYF.